The 25 T cell receptor beta chains given below trace back to one sample, sequenced in a study of cytomegalovirus exposure and HLA in healthy donors (dated by TCRdb to the late 2010s). The library was generated by the immunoSEQ multiplex PCR assay. A mixture of 60 forward primers for TCR Vbeta segments and 13 reverse primers for TCR Jbeta segments was used in the multiplex PCR. TCRdb took over this immuneACCESS table, retaining in-frame rearrangements with V and J assigned. Such tables are incomplete; in checked studies, under half of the missing clones stem from an unresolved V gene, and the remainder is unexplained. The table of this sample itemizes about 130,000 clones. The top ten clones comprise 1.7% of the sample. The sequencing input was PBMCs. The receptors here all came from a man aged 18-30 years in good health and CMV-seronegative.

V gene TRBV7-9 combines with J gene TRBJ2-7; 9 positions agree with TRBD1. Germline values: CDR1 SEHNR, CDR2 FQNEAQ (reference sequence). The V gene end was trimmed by 4 bases and the J gene end by 1 base; junction bases not matched to a gene: 5. CDR3 length equals 15 residues. CDR3 residues: CASSYLGQGSYEQYF. CDR3 nucleotides: TGTGCCAGCAGCTACCTGGGACAGGGATCCTACGAGCAGTACTTC.

The rearrangement uses TRBV18 and TRBJ1-1; TRBD1 matches at 8 bases. Germline V gives CDR1 KGHSH, CDR2 LQKENI. This CDR3 is built from 15 residues. Germline trimming cut 0 bases from V and 1 base from J; bases unmatched to any gene: 1. The CDR3 loop reads CASSPPGTGNTEAFF. The CDR3 bases are TGTGCCAGCTCACCACCCGGGACAGGGAACACTGAAGCTTTCTTT.

V gene TRBV5-1 combines with J gene TRBJ1-5; D is perhaps TRBD1 (5 bases). The V gene lost 2 bases and the J gene lost 5 bases, with 11 bases spanning the gap. This CDR3 spans 14 amino acids. Germline V gene sequence: CDR1 SGHRS, CDR2 YFSETQ. Here the CDR3 reads CASSLTGGDQPQHF. CDR3 sequence (DNA): TGCGCCAGCAGCTTAACAGGTGGGGATCAGCCCCAGCATTTT.

The chain recombines TRBV19 with TRBJ1-2; D gene ambiguous. This CDR3 has 12 amino acids. Trimming took off 3 bases at V and 6 bases at J, with 8 bases between the two ends. Looked up from germline, CDR1 is LNHDA and CDR2 is SQIVND (reference sequence). The CDR3 spells CASSIGLDGYTF. The DNA of the CDR3 is TGTGCCAGTAGTATTGGGCTGGATGGCTACACCTTC.

V usage is TRBV2 and J usage is TRBJ1-1; the match to TRBD1 covers 11 bases. This CDR3 is built from 15 residues. Looked up from germline, CDR1 is SNHLY and CDR2 is FYNNEI. V was clipped by 6 bases and J by 0 bases; unmatched bases: 3. The CDR3, as DNA: TGTGCCAGCAGGGACAGGGGGCTACTGAACACTGAAGCTTTCTTT. It codes for CASRDRGLLNTEAFF.

The chain links TRBV6-5 to TRBJ2-2; 11 nucleotides agree with TRBD2. There are 15 residues in the CDR3. Trimming cost V 6 bases and J 6 bases; bases outside gene matches: 6. The V gene's germline CDR1 is MNHEY and CDR2 SVGAGI. The chain's CDR3 is CASRLAGGMAGELFF. CDR3 sequence (DNA): TGTGCCAGCAGATTAGCGGGGGGGATGGCCGGGGAGCTGTTTTTT.

Here the CDR3 reads CASSLGLAATYEQYF. As DNA, the CDR3 is TGTGCCAGCAGCTTAGGACTAGCGGCAACCTACGAGCAGTACTTC. The genes are TRBV11-3 and TRBJ2-7, with 9 positions matching TRBD2. Germline V gene lookup returns CDR1 SGHNT and CDR2 YENEEA. The V segment lost 1 base and the J segment 2 bases; nucleotides outside the gene matches: 3. This CDR3 is 15 amino acids long.

V is TRBV6-4 and J is TRBJ2-7, with D possibly TRBD1 on 5 matching bases. V gave up 3 bases and J gave up 4 bases, with 16 bases separating them. This CDR3 contains 15 residues. Germline assignment: CDR1 MRHNA and CDR2 SNTAGT. CDR3 in DNA: TGTGCCAGCAGTGAACGTACTGGACATGAGTACGAGCAGTACTTC. Its translation is CASSERTGHEYEQYF.

The chain uses TRBV9 and TRBJ2-7, with a possible D match to TRBD2 (6 bases). V lost 3 bases to trimming and J lost 6 bases, with 13 bases between them. The CDR3 is 13 amino acids. In germline, CDR1 is SGDLS, CDR2 YYNGEE. The CDR3 DNA reads as TGTGCCAGCAGCGGGGGGGAACGGGGCGAGCAGTACTTC. This sequence encodes CASSGGERGEQYF. The variable domain in full, with the rest retrieved from reference TRBV9 and TRBJ2-7, is DSGVTQTPKHLITATGQRVTLRCSPRSGDLSVYWYQQSLDQGLQFLIQYYNGEERAKGNILERFSAQQFPDLHSELNLSSLELGDSALYFCASSGGERGEQYFGPGTRLTVT.

The V call is TRBV7-6, the J call TRBJ2-7; 8 bases align to TRBD2. This CDR3 is built from 15 residues. The J segment lost 1 base and the V segment lost 1 base, leaving 3 bases of the junction unmatched. The germline gives CDR1 SGHVS, CDR2 FNYEAQ. In DNA form, the CDR3 reads TGTGCCAGCAGCTTAGAACTAGCGGAGTCCTACGAGCAGTACTTC. Its translation: CASSLELAESYEQYF.

V is TRBV5-1 and J is TRBJ2-2, with D unclear. Germline V gene lookup returns CDR1 SGHRS and CDR2 YFSETQ. This CDR3 spans 15 amino acids. Deletions cut 0 bases from V and 2 bases from J, with 8 bases between. As DNA, the CDR3 is TGCGCCAGCAGCTTGGCGTCAGGAAACACCGGGGAGCTGTTTTTT. It codes for CASSLASGNTGELFF.

V is TRBV19 and J is TRBJ2-1; D gene unclear. The CDR3 is 13 amino acids. The V gene's germline CDR1 is LNHDA and CDR2 SQIVND (reference sequence). Trimming took off 5 bases at V and 4 bases at J, with 9 bases between the two ends. DNA for the CDR3: TGTGCCAGTAGTCCTTCCGCGTACAATGAGCAGTTCTTC. It translates to CASSPSAYNEQFF.

The chain recombines TRBV5-6 with TRBJ2-2, with TRBD1 as a possible D gene (5 bases). Trimming took 5 bases from V and 1 from J, leaving 15 bases between them. The germline V gene has CDR1 SGHDT and CDR2 YYEEEE. The CDR3 extends over 16 amino acids. The CDR3 region has the DNA TGTGCCAGCAGAACACTGCGCAGGGTGAACACCGGGGAGCTGTTTTTT. This sequence encodes CASRTLRRVNTGELFF.

The chain couples TRBV30 to TRBJ2-1; 9 positions agree with TRBD2. The CDR3 runs to 14 residues. Germline values: CDR1 GTSNPN, CDR2 SVGIG (reference sequence). This CDR3 is CAYINLAGYNEQFF. The CDR3 DNA reads as TGTGCGTACATCAACCTAGCGGGGTACAATGAGCAGTTCTTC.

The chain carries TRBV28 and TRBJ1-2; perhaps TRBD1 as D (6 bases). There are 15 residues in the CDR3. Per the germline V gene, CDR1 is MDHEN and CDR2 is SYDVKM. V lost 5 bases, J lost 4 bases, and 17 bases lay in between. In DNA, the CDR3 is TGTGCCAGCAGTCCTTGGGACACCCACATCTATGGCTACACCTTC. This encodes CASSPWDTHIYGYTF.

The chain uses TRBV7-9 and TRBJ1-1; D gene ambiguous. The CDR3 contains 15 residues. In germline, CDR1 is SEHNR, CDR2 FQNEAQ (reference sequence). Deletions cut 4 bases from V and 3 bases from J, with 15 bases between. CDR3 sequence: CASSWRETGDTEAFF. The DNA for the CDR3 is TGTGCCAGCAGCTGGCGGGAGACCGGGGACACTGAAGCTTTCTTT. The entire variable domain, with the rest obtained from reference TRBV7-9 and TRBJ1-1, is as follows: DTGVSQNPRHKITKRGQNVTFRCDPISEHNRLYWYRQTLGQGPEFLTYFQNEAQLEKSRLLSDRFSAERPKGSFSTLEIQRTEQGDSAMYLCASSWRETGDTEAFFGQGTRLTVV.

This rearrangement joins TRBV15 to TRBJ2-6; tentative D call: TRBD1 (6 bases). There are 16 residues in the CDR3. Germline V lookup: CDR1 LNHNV, CDR2 YYDKDF (reference sequence). V lost 5 bases to trimming and J lost 4 bases, with 15 bases between them. Written as DNA, the CDR3 is TGTGCCACCAGCGAATCTGAGGGGGTAGGGGCCAACGTCCTGACTTTC. Protein product: CATSESEGVGANVLTF.

The chain combines TRBV9 with TRBJ1-2, with D maybe TRBD1 (6 bases). V was cut by 0 bases and J by 3 bases, with 9 bases left in between. CDR1 and CDR2 (germline): SGDLS, YYNGEE. The CDR3 has 14 residues. CDR3 region: CASSVEGGDYGYTF. CDR3 coding DNA: TGTGCCAGCAGCGTAGAGGGGGGGGACTATGGCTACACCTTC.

This chain joins TRBV10-1 and TRBJ1-2; perhaps TRBD1 as D (5 bases). Germline V gives CDR1 WNHNN, CDR2 SYGVQD (reference sequence). The CDR3 has 14 amino acids. V lost 6 bases and J lost 0, with 11 bases in between. CDR3 amino acids: CASRDHRSNYGYTF. The DNA for the CDR3 is TGCGCCAGCAGGGACCACAGGTCTAACTATGGCTACACCTTC.

Concerning this clone: The junction departs from the called germline gene at one end, perhaps through a read error. The V call is TRBV6-1, the J call TRBJ1-4, with 7 bases lining up with TRBD1. The CDR3 is 16 residues long. From germline, CDR1 is MNHNS and CDR2 SASEGT. The CDR3 DNA is TGTGCCGGCAGTGAAATAGGGGGCGCGACTAATGAAAAACTGTTTTTT. It is translated as CAGSEIGGATNEKLFF.

The rearrangement joins TRBV5-1 to TRBJ1-1, with D unresolved. V shed 0 bases and J shed 1 base, with 7 bases lying between them. Germline V CDR1 and CDR2: SGHRS, YFSETQ. The CDR3 totals 14 residues. CDR3 amino acids: CASSLDTSNTEAFF. In nucleotides, the CDR3 is TGCGCCAGCAGCTTGGACACCTCGAACACTGAAGCTTTCTTT.

The V and J genes are TRBV30 and TRBJ2-3, with 10 bases fitting TRBD1. V shed 5 bases and J 4 bases; nucleotides not matched to a gene: 9. The CDR3 has 15 residues. Germline values: CDR1 GTSNPN, CDR2 SVGIG (reference sequence). CDR3 bases: TGTGCCTGGTCCGACAGGGGGCATCAGGCAGATACGCAGTATTTT. It encodes CAWSDRGHQADTQYF. The complete variable domain, with remaining parts taken from reference TRBV30 and TRBJ2-3, reads SQTIHQWPATLVQPVGSPLSLECTVEGTSNPNLYWYRQAAGRGLQLLFYSVGIGQISSEVPQNLSASRPQDRQFILSSKKLLLSDSGFYLCAWSDRGHQADTQYFGPGTRLTVL.

The chain carries TRBV5-4 and TRBJ1-6; 8 nucleotides line up with TRBD1. Unmatched junction bases numbered 9, after V lost 4 bases and J lost 6 bases. This CDR3 comprises 16 residues. The germline V gene has CDR1 SGHNT and CDR2 YYREEE (reference sequence). CDR3 sequence (DNA): TGTGCCAGCAGCCCCGGGACAGGCGCTTCTAATTCACCCCTCCACTTT. It is translated as CASSPGTGASNSPLHF.

This chain connects TRBV9 to TRBJ2-1; 11 bases agree with TRBD2. CDR1 and CDR2 (germline): SGDLS, YYNGEE. V was clipped by 4 bases and J by 4 bases; unmatched bases: 4. The CDR3 is made up of 15 amino acids. This CDR3 reads CASSPRLAGYNEQFF. CDR3 in DNA: TGTGCCAGCAGCCCACGACTAGCGGGGTACAATGAGCAGTTCTTC.

Here the CDR3 DNA reads TGTGCCATCAGTGAAGTCAGGGCGAGCAATGAGCAGTTCTTC. This gives the protein CAISEVRASNEQFF. The rearrangement uses TRBV10-3 and TRBJ2-1; possibly TRBD1 for D (5 bases). V lost 3 bases, J lost 6 bases, and 12 bases lay in between. Germline loops: CDR1 ENHRY, CDR2 SYGVKD. This CDR3 has 14 residues.